One sample yielded the 19 T cell receptor beta chains listed below, sequenced in a study of CD8 T cells in Susac syndrome. After extraction with the RNeasy kit, about 0.5 to 1 ug of the RNA was reverse transcribed using random hexamers. TCRdb ran MiXCR on the immunoSEQ multiplex PCR reads and lists one entry per CDR3 protein. Of approximately 110,000 distinct CDR3 sequences listed, 85% to 95% are singletons. Specimen: CD8+ T cells from PBMCs. Receptors were obtained from a human donor with multiple sclerosis.

This chain uses TRBV6-2 or TRBV6-3 with TRBJ2-5; 12 nucleotides align to TRBD2. J was trimmed by 7 bases and V by 5 bases; bases with no gene match: 5. In germline, CDR1 is MNHEY, CDR2 SVGEGT. The CDR3 is made up of 14 amino acids. The CDR3 here is CASSVGTSGSTQYF. As DNA, the CDR3 is TGTGCCAGCAGTGTCGGGACTAGCGGGTCGACCCAGTACTTC.

This chain links TRBV20-1 with TRBJ2-5; 11 bases align to TRBD2. The CDR3 spans 14 residues. The germline gives CDR1 DFQATT, CDR2 SNEGSKA (reference sequence). After removal of 6 bases from V and 5 bases from J, the junction contained 8 bases not matched to a gene. The DNA for the CDR3 is TGCAGTGCCTCTCTAGCGGGGGGAAGGGAGACCCAGTACTTC. It specifies CSASLAGGRETQYF.

This clonotype was seen a single time. The V gene is TRBV5-6, the J gene TRBJ2-1; D possibly corresponds to TRBD2 (6 bases). Trimming pared 2 bases from V and 10 bases from J, leaving 19 bases between. Looked up from germline, CDR1 is SGHDT and CDR2 is YYEEEE. The CDR3 is 15 residues long. The CDR3 here is CASSLRTMGMGEQFF. The CDR3 coding sequence is TGTGCCAGCAGCTTACGGACTATGGGCATGGGAGAGCAGTTCTTC.

The V gene is TRBV6-6, the J gene TRBJ1-1; D call uncertain. The CDR3 has 16 residues. Germline V gene sequence: CDR1 MNHNY, CDR2 SVGAGI (reference sequence). Trimming removed 5 bases from V and 2 bases from J, with 18 bases in between. This chain's CDR3 is CASSLIETGKNTEAFF. CDR3 coding DNA: TGTGCCAGCAGTCTAATAGAAACGGGTAAAAACACTGAAGCTTTCTTT.

The chain links TRBV7-9 to TRBJ1-1, with TRBD1 identical over 8 bases. Per germline, CDR1 SEHNR and CDR2 FQNEAQ (reference sequence). The CDR3 has 14 amino acids. The trim removed 4 bases at V and 5 bases at J, leaving 6 bases unmatched. As DNA, the CDR3 is TGTGCCAGCAGCTCGAGGACAGGGAGGACTGAAGCTTTCTTT. As protein: CASSSRTGRTEAFF.

The chain recombines TRBV3-1 with TRBJ1-2; 7 bases line up with TRBD1. Trimming at V came to 4 bases and at J to 0 bases, leaving 8 bases not matched to a gene. Germline V gives CDR1 LGHDT, CDR2 YNNKEL (reference sequence). The length of the CDR3 is 16 residues. CDR3 protein: CASSRSRDRANYGYTF. CDR3 coding DNA: TGTGCCAGCAGCCGGTCCCGGGACAGAGCTAACTATGGCTACACCTTC.

The V gene is TRBV4-1, the J gene TRBJ2-2; maybe TRBD2 (5 bases). The CDR3 is 15 residues long. Germline CDR1 is MGHRA and CDR2 is YSYEKL. V lost 4 bases to trimming and J lost 6 bases, with 15 bases between them. The CDR3 bases are TGCGCCAGCAGCCCCGAGGCTAGCCGGGCCGGGGAGCTGTTTTTT. Protein product: CASSPEASRAGELFF.

J is TRBJ1-1 and V is TRBV4-1; TRBD1 is a possible D gene (6 bases). This CDR3 is built from 15 residues. With 2 bases removed from V and 4 bases from J, the gap between germline ends came to 14 bases. Germline CDR1 is MGHRA and CDR2 is YSYEKL. The CDR3 DNA is TGCGCCAGCAGCCAAAAAACAGGGAGGATCACTGAAGCTTTCTTT. Residues: CASSQKTGRITEAFF.

The genes are TRBV4-1 and TRBJ1-1; 8 nucleotides agree with TRBD1. With V trimmed by 4 bases and J by 8 bases, 6 bases remained unmatched. CDR3 length: 13 amino acids. Germline assignment: CDR1 MGHRA and CDR2 YSYEKL. The CDR3 nucleotides are TGCGCCAGCAGCCCGGGCCAGGGGGCCGAAGCTTTCTTT. Its translation: CASSPGQGAEAFF.

The chain couples TRBV9 to TRBJ2-3; D may be TRBD2 (5 bases). The CDR3 is 12 amino acids. Germline V CDR1 and CDR2: SGDLS, YYNGEE. Trimming cost V 0 bases and J 10 bases, with 9 bases left between them. The CDR3, as DNA: TGTGCCAGCAGCGTAGGAGGGCGAGCGCAGTATTTT. Translation gives CASSVGGRAQYF.

This chain links TRBV20-1 with TRBJ2-3; tentatively, D is TRBD2 (5 bases). CDR3 length equals 16 residues. V shed 1 base and J shed 0 bases, with 14 bases lying between them. CDR1 is DFQATT and CDR2 is SNEGSKA in the germline V gene (reference sequence). The CDR3 sequence is CSARGSGGTSTDTQYF. CDR3 bases: TGCAGTGCTAGAGGAAGCGGTGGTACTAGCACAGATACGCAGTATTTT.

V is TRBV7-6 and J is TRBJ1-1; 9 bases fit TRBD1. The CDR3 length is 15 residues. CDR1 and CDR2 (germline): SGHVS, FNYEAQ. Germline trimming cut 5 bases from V and 4 bases from J; bases unmatched to any gene: 8. CDR3 DNA: TGTGCCAGCAGCAATACCGGGACAGGGCTCACTGAAGCTTTCTTT. It specifies CASSNTGTGLTEAFF.

The chain couples TRBV29-1 to TRBJ1-2, with D hard to call. Between the trimmed V and J ends, which lost 0 bases and 3 bases, there was a span of 14 bases. The CDR3 runs to 15 residues. Germline V lookup: CDR1 SQVTM, CDR2 ANQGSEA. The CDR3 region has the DNA TGCAGCGTTGAAGATTCCGGGCCGGGTGACTATGGCTACACCTTC. It translates to CSVEDSGPGDYGYTF.

The chain couples TRBV7-9 to TRBJ1-2; the D gene is possibly TRBD1 (6 bases). Germline V gene data show CDR1 as SEHNR and CDR2 as FQNEAQ (reference sequence). The CDR3 spans 15 residues. The V end lost 5 bases, the J end lost 6 bases, and 19 bases lay between the germline ends. Here the CDR3 reads CASSVNREVSDGYTF. DNA for the CDR3: TGTGCCAGCAGCGTGAACAGGGAGGTCTCGGATGGCTACACCTTC. Filled out from reference TRBV7-9 and TRBJ1-2, the complete variable domain reads DTGVSQNPRHKITKRGQNVTFRCDPISEHNRLYWYRQTLGQGPEFLTYFQNEAQLEKSRLLSDRFSAERPKGSFSTLEIQRTEQGDSAMYLCASSVNREVSDGYTFGSGTRLTVV.

The chain carries TRBV6-5 and TRBJ1-1, with TRBD1 identical over 8 bases. Germline V lookup: CDR1 MNHEY, CDR2 SVGAGI. The CDR3 spans 13 residues. V lost 6 bases and J lost 4; bases outside the gene matches: 4. CDR3 nucleotide sequence: TGTGCCAGCAGAGCAGACAGGGGCACTGAAGCTTTCTTT. It encodes CASRADRGTEAFF.

The V gene is TRBV2, the J gene TRBJ1-2, with D tentatively TRBD1 (6 bases). Germline V CDR1 and CDR2: SNHLY, FYNNEI. There are 17 residues in the CDR3. Between the trimmed V and J ends, which lost 0 bases and 7 bases, there was a span of 21 bases. The CDR3 protein is CASSEAGRSSSQGGYTF. In DNA form, the CDR3 reads TGTGCCAGCAGTGAAGCGGGGCGCAGCTCTTCACAGGGTGGCTACACCTTC. Looking up the rest from reference TRBV2 and TRBJ1-2 gives the full variable domain: EPEVTQTPSHQVTQMGQEVILRCVPISNHLYFYWYRQILGQKVEFLVSFYNNEISEKSEIFDDQFSVERPDGSNFTLKIRSTKLEDSAMYFCASSEAGRSSSQGGYTFGSGTRLTVV.

The chain carries TRBV5-4 and TRBJ2-1; 10 nucleotides match TRBD1. The CDR3 consists of 16 residues. CDR1 and CDR2 (germline): SGHNT, YYREEE (reference sequence). With V trimmed by 2 bases and J by 2 bases, 4 bases remained unmatched. The CDR3 here is CASSLKGQGAYNEQFF. The CDR3 nucleotides are TGTGCCAGCAGCTTAAAAGGACAGGGGGCCTACAATGAGCAGTTCTTC.

In DNA, the CDR3 is TGCAGCGTTGCTGGGGACTATGGCTACACCTTC. Translated: CSVAGDYGYTF. The V and J genes are TRBV29-1 and TRBJ1-2; no definite D call. V shed 4 bases and J shed 3 bases, with 6 bases lying between them. Germline values: CDR1 SQVTM, CDR2 ANQGSEA. The CDR3 covers 11 residues.

This clonotype was detected only a few times. This chain uses TRBV2 with TRBJ2-1, with 8 bases fitting TRBD1. After removal of 7 bases from V and 8 bases from J, the junction contained 16 bases not matched to a gene. The CDR3 contains 16 residues. Germline V lookup: CDR1 SNHLY, CDR2 FYNNEI. The CDR3 here is CASKKTGAAKGDEQFF. The CDR3, as DNA: TGTGCCAGCAAGAAGACAGGGGCGGCTAAAGGCGATGAGCAGTTCTTC.